The 10 T cell receptor beta chains in this list originate from one sample, sequenced in a study of T cells in Graves' hyperthyroidism and ophthalmopathy. Amplification targeted TCR beta CDR3 regions from RNA transcripts. With the HTBI primer set, the TCR CDR3 went through a first round of RT-PCR. MiXCR, run by TCRdb on the multiplex PCR reads, gives a single entry per CDR3 protein. The repertoire has 650,000 to 700,000 distinct CDR3 sequences, 15% to 20% of them found once; the top ten carry roughly a sixth. Input material: blood. The receptors here all came from a man over 45 with Graves' hyperthyroidism.

This rearrangement joins TRBV5-1 to TRBJ2-2; 8 bases match TRBD1. The CDR3 runs 15 residues. V trimming: 4 bases; J trimming: 5 bases; junction bases outside the gene matches: 7. CDR1 and CDR2 (germline): SGHRS, YFSETQ. Written as DNA, the CDR3 is TGCGCCAGCAGCCCAGACAGGGGCGGGACCGGGGAGCTGTTTTTT. Translated: CASSPDRGGTGELFF.

In DNA form, the CDR3 reads TGTGCCAGCAGCTTAGGCCCTAACGGGTACTATGAGCAGTTCTTC. It yields the protein CASSLGPNGYYEQFF. The gene calls are TRBV7-2 and TRBJ2-1; D remains ambiguous. Deletions cut 1 base from V and 8 bases from J, with 15 bases between. The CDR3 is 15 amino acids. The V gene's germline CDR1 is SGHTA and CDR2 FQGNSA.

CDR3 in DNA: TGTGCCAGTAGTATAGACCGGGACAGCTATGGCTACACCTTC. This gives the protein CASSIDRDSYGYTF. The rearrangement links TRBV19 to TRBJ1-2; 7 nucleotides align to TRBD1. V shed 0 bases and J 4 bases; nucleotides not matched to a gene: 2. The germline CDR1 and CDR2 sequences are LNHDA and SQIVND (reference sequence). CDR3 size: 14 residues.

This clonotype has at least ten counts. This chain joins TRBV27 and TRBJ2-3; 7 nucleotides match TRBD1. The germline CDR1 and CDR2 sequences are MNHEY and SMNVEV (reference sequence). The CDR3 length is 15 residues. Trimming removed 5 bases from V and 4 bases from J; junction bases left unmatched: 9. In DNA form, the CDR3 reads TGTGCCAGCAGTCCTACGACAGGGATATCAGATACGCAGTATTTT. Translated, it gives CASSPTTGISDTQYF.

This chain links TRBV20-1 with TRBJ2-7, with 12 bases lining up with TRBD2. CDR1 and CDR2 from the germline V gene are DFQATT and SNEGSKA (reference sequence). J gave up 2 bases and V 0 bases, and 2 bases lay outside the gene matches. The CDR3 length is 15 residues. The CDR3 loop reads CSARDPSGRAYEQYF. CDR3 coding DNA: TGCAGTGCTAGAGATCCTAGCGGGAGGGCCTACGAGCAGTACTTC.

The rearrangement links TRBV5-1 to TRBJ2-1, with TRBD2 matching 10 bases. The CDR3 is 16 residues long. Germline V lookup: CDR1 SGHRS, CDR2 YFSETQ. J lost 4 bases, V lost 0 bases, and 4 bases had no gene match. CDR3 DNA sequence: TGCGCCAGCAGCTTGGGTAGCGGGAGGCTATACAATGAGCAGTTCTTC. This translates into CASSLGSGRLYNEQFF.

This clonotype has a count of ten or more. The chain employs TRBV24-1 and TRBJ2-7, with 7 bases fitting TRBD1. V was pared by 1 base and J by 1 base, with 9 bases of the junction left unmatched. Germline CDR1 is KGHDR and CDR2 is SFDVKD. CDR3 length: 17 residues. CDR3 bases: TGTGCCACCAGTGATTTTAACTCGGCAGGGGGATCCTACGAGCAGTACTTC. This translates into CATSDFNSAGGSYEQYF.

Details on this clonotype: This could be a read error, since a much larger clone is one nucleotide away. The chain employs TRBV4-3 and TRBJ1-6; D gene uncertain. The V gene's germline CDR1 is LGHNA and CDR2 YSLEER. V gave up 1 base and J gave up 6 bases, with 10 bases separating them. The CDR3 is 15 residues long. In nucleotides, the CDR3 is TGCGCCAGCAGCCAAGGGACGGGAAGTAATTCACCCCTCCACTTT. Protein sequence: CASSQGTGSNSPLHF.

Many counts were recorded for this clonotype. The CDR3 region is CASSRTGVNEQYF. The DNA for the CDR3 is TGTGCCAGCAGCCGGACAGGGGTTAACGAGCAGTACTTC. The chain carries TRBV7-2 and TRBJ2-7, with 9 bases aligning to TRBD1. Looked up from germline, CDR1 is SGHTA and CDR2 is FQGNSA. The trim removed 5 bases at V and 5 bases at J, leaving 4 bases unmatched. The CDR3 runs to 13 residues.

This clonotype occurred a few times. The chain couples TRBV29-1 to TRBJ2-4; 10 nucleotides agree with TRBD2. CDR3 size: 12 residues. V gave up 7 bases and J gave up 8 bases; unmatched junction bases: 5. The germline V gene encodes CDR1 SQVTM and CDR2 ANQGSEA. CDR3: CSETSGNDIQYF. CDR3 DNA sequence: TGCAGCGAAACTAGCGGGAACGACATTCAGTACTTC.